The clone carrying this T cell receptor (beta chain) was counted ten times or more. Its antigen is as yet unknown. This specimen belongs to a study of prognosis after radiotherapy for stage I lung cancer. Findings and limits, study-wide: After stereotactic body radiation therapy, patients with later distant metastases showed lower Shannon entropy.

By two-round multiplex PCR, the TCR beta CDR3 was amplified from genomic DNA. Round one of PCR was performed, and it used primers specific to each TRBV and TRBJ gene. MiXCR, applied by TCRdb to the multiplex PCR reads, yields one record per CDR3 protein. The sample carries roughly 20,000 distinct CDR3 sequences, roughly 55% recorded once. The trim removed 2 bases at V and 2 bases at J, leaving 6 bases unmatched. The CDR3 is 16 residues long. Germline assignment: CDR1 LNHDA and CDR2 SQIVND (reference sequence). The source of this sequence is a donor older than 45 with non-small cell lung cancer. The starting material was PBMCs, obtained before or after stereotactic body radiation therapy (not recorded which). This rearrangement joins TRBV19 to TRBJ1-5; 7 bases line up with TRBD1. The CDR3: CASSIYPQGGNQPQHF. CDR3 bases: TGTGCCAGTAGTATATACCCCCAGGGGGGCAATCAGCCCCAGCATTTT.